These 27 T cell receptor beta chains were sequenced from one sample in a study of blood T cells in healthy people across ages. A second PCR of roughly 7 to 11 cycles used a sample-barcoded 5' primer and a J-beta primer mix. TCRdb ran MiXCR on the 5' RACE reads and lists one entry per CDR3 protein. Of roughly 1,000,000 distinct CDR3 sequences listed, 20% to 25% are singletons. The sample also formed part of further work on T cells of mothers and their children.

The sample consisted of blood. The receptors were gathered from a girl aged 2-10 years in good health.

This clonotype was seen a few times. This CDR3 is CASSFSSGLNTEAFF. The CDR3, as DNA: TGTGCCAGCAGCTTTTCATCGGGATTGAACACTGAAGCTTTCTTT. V usage is TRBV5-6 and J usage is TRBJ1-1; D gene unclear. Germline assignment: CDR1 SGHDT and CDR2 YYEEEE. V was trimmed by 2 bases and J by 0 bases, leaving 11 bases between them. The CDR3 loop spans 15 amino acids.

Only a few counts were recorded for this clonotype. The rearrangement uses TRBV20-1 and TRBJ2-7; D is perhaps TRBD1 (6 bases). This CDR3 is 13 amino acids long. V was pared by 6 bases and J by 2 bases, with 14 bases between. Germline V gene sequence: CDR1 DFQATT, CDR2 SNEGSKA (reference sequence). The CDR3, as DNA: TGCAGTGCCTTCGTTAGGGGGACCTACGAGCAGTACTTC. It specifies CSAFVRGTYEQYF.

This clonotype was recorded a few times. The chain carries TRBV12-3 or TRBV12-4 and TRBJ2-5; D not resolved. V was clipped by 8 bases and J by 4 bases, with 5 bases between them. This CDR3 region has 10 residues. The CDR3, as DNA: TGTGCCAGCGCCAGAGAGACCCAGTACTTC. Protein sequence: CASARETQYF.

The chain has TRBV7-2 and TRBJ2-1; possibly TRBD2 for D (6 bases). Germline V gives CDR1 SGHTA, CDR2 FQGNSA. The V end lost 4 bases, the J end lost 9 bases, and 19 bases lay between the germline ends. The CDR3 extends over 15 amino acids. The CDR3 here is CASSSLRSSVVEQFF. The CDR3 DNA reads TGTGCCAGCAGCTCTTTAAGGTCTAGCGTGGTTGAGCAGTTCTTC. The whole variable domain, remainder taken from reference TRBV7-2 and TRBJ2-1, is GAGVSQSPSNKVTEKGKDVELRCDPISGHTALYWYRQSLGQGLEFLIYFQGNSAPDKSGLPSDRFSAERTGGSVSTLTIQRTQQEDSAVYLCASSSLRSSVVEQFFGPGTRLTVL.

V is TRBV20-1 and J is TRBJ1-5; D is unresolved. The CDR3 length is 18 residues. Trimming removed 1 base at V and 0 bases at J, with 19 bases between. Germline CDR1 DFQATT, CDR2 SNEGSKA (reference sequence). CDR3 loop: CSARVSGRYGYSNQPQHF. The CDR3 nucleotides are TGCAGTGCTAGAGTTAGCGGGCGTTATGGATATAGCAATCAGCCCCAGCATTTT.

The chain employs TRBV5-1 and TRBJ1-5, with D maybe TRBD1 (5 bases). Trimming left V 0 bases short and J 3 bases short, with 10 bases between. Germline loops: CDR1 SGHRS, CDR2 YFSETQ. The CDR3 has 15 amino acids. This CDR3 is CASSLGGRDNQPQHF. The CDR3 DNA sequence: TGCGCCAGCAGCTTGGGGGGCAGGGACAATCAGCCCCAGCATTTT.

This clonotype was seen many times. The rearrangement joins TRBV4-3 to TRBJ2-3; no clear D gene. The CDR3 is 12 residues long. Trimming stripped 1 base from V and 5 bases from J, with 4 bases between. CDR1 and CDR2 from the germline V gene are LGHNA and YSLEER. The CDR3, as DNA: TGCGCCAGCAGCCAAGGCAGAGATACGCAGTATTTT. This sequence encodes CASSQGRDTQYF.

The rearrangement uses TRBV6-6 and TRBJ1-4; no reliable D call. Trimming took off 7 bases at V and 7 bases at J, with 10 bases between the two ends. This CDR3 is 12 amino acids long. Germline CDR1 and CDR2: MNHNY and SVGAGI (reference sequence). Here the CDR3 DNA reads TGTGCCAGCACCAAAAAAGGTGAAAAACTGTTTTTT. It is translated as CASTKKGEKLFF.

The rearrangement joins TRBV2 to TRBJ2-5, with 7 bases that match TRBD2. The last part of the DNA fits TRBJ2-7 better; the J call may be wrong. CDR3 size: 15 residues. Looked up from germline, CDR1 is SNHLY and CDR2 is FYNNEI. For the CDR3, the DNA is TGTGCCAGCAGTGAATTTTCTAGCGGACTCTACGAGCAGTACTTC. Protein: CASSEFSSGLYEQYF.

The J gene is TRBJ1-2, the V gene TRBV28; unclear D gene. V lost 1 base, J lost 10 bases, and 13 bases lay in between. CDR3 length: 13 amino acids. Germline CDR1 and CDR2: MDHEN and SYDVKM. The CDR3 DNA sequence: TGTGCCAGCAGTTTATCATATACCGCGGACTACACCTTC. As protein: CASSLSYTADYTF.

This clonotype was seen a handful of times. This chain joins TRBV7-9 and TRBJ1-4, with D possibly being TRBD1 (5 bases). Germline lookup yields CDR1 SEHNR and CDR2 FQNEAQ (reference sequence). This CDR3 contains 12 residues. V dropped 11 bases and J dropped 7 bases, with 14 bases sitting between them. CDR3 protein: CAGAGGGEKLFF. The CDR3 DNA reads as TGTGCCGGGGCGGGAGGCGGTGAAAAACTGTTTTTT.

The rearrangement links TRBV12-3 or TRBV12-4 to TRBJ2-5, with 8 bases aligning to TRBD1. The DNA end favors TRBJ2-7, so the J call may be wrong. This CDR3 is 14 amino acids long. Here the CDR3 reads CASSADRGAYEQYF. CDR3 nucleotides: TGTGCCAGCAGTGCCGACAGGGGTGCCTACGAGCAGTACTTC.

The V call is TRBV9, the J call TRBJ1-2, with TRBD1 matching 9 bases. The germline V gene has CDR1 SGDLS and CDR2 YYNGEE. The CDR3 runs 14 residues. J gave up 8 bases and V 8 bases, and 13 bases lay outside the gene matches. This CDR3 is CASSPTGGTGGYTF. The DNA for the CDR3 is TGTGCCAGTAGCCCGACAGGGGGTACGGGAGGCTACACCTTC.

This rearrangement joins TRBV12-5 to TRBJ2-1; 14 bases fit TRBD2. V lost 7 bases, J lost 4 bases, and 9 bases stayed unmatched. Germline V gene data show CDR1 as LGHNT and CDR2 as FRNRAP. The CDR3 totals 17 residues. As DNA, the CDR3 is TGTGCTAGTGACAAGGGACTAGCGGGGGTCGGATACAATGAGCAGTTCTTC. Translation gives CASDKGLAGVGYNEQFF. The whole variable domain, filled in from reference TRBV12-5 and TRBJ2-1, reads DARVTQTPRHKVTEMGQEVTMRCQPILGHNTVFWYRQTMMQGLELLAYFRNRAPLDDSGMPKDRFSAEMPDATLATLKIQPSEPRDSAVYFCASDKGLAGVGYNEQFFGPGTRLTVL.

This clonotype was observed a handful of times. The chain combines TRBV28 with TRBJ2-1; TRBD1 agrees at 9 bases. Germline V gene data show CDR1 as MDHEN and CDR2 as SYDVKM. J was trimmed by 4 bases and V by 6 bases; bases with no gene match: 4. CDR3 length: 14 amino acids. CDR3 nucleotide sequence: TGTGCCAGCAGGGGGACAGGGAGTTACAATGAGCAGTTCTTC. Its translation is CASRGTGSYNEQFF.

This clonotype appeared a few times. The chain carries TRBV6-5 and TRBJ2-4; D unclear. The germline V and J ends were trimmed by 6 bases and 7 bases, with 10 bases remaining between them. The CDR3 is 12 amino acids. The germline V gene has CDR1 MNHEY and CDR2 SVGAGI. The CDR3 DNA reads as TGTGCCAGCAGCTCCGGCCTCAACATTCAGTACTTC. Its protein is CASSSGLNIQYF.

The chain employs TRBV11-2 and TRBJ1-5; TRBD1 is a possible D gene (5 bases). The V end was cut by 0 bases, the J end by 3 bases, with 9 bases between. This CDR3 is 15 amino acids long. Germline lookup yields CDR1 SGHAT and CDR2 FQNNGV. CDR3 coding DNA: TGTGCCAGCAGCTTAGAAGACAGCCCCAATCAGCCCCAGCATTTT. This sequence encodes CASSLEDSPNQPQHF.

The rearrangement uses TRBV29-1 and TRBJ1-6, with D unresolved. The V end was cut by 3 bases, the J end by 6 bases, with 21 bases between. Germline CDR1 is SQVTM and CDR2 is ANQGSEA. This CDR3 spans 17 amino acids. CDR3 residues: CSVERSEKGAINSPLHF. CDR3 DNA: TGCAGCGTTGAGAGGAGTGAAAAGGGAGCTATTAATTCACCCCTCCACTTT.

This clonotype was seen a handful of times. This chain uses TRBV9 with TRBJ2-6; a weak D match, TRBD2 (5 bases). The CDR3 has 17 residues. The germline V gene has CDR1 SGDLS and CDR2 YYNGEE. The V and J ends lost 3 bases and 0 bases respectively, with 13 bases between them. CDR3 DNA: TGTGCCAGCAGCGCAAGGGAGCAGTCCTCTGGGGCCAACGTCCTGACTTTC. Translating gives CASSAREQSSGANVLTF.

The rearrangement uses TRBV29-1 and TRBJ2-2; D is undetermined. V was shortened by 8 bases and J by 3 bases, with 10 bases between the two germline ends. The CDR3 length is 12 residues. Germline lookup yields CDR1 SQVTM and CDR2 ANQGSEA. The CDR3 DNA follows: TGCAGCCCCTTGTTGGACACCGGGGAGCTGTTTTTT. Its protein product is CSPLLDTGELFF.

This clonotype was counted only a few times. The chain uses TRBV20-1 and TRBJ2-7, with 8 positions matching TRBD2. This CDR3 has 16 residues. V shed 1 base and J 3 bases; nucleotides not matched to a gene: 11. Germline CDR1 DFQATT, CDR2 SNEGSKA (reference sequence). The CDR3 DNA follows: TGCAGTGCTAGAGCGGGAGGGACCACCAGCAACTACGAGCAGTACTTC. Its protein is CSARAGGTTSNYEQYF.

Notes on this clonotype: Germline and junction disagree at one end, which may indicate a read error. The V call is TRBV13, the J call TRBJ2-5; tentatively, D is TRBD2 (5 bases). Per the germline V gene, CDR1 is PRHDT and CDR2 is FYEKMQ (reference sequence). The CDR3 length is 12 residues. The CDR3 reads CACRRYQETQYF. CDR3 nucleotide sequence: TGTGCCTGCAGGAGGTATCAAGAGACCCAGTACTTC.

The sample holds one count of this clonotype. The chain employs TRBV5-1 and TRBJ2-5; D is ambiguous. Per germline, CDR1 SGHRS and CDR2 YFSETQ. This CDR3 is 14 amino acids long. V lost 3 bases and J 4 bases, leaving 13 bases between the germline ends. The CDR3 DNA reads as TGCGCCAGCAGCTCGCACAACTCTAGAGAGACCCAGTACTTC. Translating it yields CASSSHNSRETQYF.

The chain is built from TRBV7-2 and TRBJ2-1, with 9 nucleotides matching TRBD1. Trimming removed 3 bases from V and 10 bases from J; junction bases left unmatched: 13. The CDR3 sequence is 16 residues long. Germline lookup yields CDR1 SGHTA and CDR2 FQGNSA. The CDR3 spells CASSFPPGQGRREQFF. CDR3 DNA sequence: TGTGCCAGCAGCTTCCCCCCGGGACAGGGTCGACGCGAGCAGTTCTTC.

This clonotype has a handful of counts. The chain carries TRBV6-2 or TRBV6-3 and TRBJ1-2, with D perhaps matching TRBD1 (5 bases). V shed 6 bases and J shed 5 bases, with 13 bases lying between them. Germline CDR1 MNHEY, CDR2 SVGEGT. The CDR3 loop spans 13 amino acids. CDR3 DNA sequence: TGTGCCAGCAGCCAACAGGATTTTTATGGCTACACCTTC. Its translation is CASSQQDFYGYTF.

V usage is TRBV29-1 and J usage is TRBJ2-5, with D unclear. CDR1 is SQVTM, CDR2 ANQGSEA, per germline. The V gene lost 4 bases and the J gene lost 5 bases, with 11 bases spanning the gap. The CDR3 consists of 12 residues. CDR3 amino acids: CSVVGLWETQYF. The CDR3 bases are TGCAGCGTTGTCGGGCTCTGGGAGACCCAGTACTTC.

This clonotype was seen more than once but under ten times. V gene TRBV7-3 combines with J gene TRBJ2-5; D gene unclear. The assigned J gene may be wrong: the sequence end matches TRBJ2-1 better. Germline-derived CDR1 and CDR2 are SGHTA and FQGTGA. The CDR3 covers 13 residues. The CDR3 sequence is CASSWSRDNEQFF. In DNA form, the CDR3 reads TGTGCCAGCAGCTGGTCCCGGGACAATGAGCAGTTCTTC.